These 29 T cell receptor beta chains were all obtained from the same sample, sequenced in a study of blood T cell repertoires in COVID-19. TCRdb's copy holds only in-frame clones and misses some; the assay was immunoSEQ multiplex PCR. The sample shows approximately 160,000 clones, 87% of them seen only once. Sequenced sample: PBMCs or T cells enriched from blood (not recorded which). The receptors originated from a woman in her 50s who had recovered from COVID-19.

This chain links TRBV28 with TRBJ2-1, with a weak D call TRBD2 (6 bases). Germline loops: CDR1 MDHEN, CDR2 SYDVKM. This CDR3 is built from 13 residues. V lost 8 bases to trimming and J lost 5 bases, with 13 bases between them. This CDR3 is CASERGGNNEQFF. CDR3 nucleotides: TGTGCCAGCGAGAGGGGCGGGAACAATGAGCAGTTCTTC.

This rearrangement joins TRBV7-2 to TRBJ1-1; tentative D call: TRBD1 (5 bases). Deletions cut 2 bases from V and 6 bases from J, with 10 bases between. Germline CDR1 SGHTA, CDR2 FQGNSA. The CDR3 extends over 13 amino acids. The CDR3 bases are TGTGCCAGCAGCTTACGAAGGGGATCTGAAGCTTTCTTT. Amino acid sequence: CASSLRRGSEAFF.

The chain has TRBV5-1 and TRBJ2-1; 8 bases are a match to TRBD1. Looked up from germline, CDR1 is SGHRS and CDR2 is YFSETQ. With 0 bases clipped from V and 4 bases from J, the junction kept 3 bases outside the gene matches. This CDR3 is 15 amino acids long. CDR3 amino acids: CASSLEGQDYNEQFF. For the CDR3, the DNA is TGCGCCAGCAGCTTGGAGGGACAGGATTACAATGAGCAGTTCTTC.

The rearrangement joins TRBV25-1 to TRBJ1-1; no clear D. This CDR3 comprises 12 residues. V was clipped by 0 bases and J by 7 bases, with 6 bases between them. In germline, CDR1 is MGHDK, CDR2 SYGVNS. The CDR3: CASSEYGIEAFF. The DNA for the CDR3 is TGTGCCAGCAGTGAATACGGGATTGAAGCTTTCTTT. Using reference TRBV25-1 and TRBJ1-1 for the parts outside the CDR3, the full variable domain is EADIYQTPRYLVIGTGKKITLECSQTMGHDKMYWYQQDPGMELHLIHYSYGVNSTEKGDLSSESTVSRIRTEHFPLTLESARPSHTSQYLCASSEYGIEAFFGQGTRLTVV.

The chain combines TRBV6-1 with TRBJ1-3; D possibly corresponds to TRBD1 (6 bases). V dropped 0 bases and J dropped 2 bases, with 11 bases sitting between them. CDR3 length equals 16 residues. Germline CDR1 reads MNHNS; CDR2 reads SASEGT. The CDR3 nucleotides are TGTGCCAGCAGTGAAGCTCAGGGGAGGGCTGGAAACACCATATATTTT. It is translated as CASSEAQGRAGNTIYF.

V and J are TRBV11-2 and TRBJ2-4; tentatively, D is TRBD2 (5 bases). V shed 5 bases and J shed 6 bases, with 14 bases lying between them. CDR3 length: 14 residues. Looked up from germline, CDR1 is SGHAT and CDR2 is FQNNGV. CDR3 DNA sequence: TGTGCCAGCAGCGCTTCTGCGGGTGGAAACATTCAGTACTTC. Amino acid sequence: CASSASAGGNIQYF.

CDR3 amino acids: CASSFYPGTAGNTIYF. The CDR3 coding sequence is TGTGCCAGCAGCTTTTATCCGGGAACAGCTGGAAACACCATATATTTT. The rearrangement uses TRBV7-8 and TRBJ1-3; D unresolved. Trimming removed 3 bases at V and 2 bases at J, with 14 bases between. The CDR3 consists of 16 residues. Germline V gives CDR1 SGHVS, CDR2 FQNEAQ. Filled out from reference TRBV7-8 and TRBJ1-3, the complete variable domain reads GAGVSQSPRYKVAKRGQDVALRCDPISGHVSLFWYQQALGQGPEFLTYFQNEAQLDKSGLPSDRFFAERPEGSVSTLKIQRTQQEDSAVYLCASSFYPGTAGNTIYFGEGSWLTVV.

The CDR3 DNA is TGTGCCAGCAGTTACATGGAGGGAGGGGTTTACGAGCAGTACTTC. Amino acid sequence: CASSYMEGGVYEQYF. The chain employs TRBV6-5 and TRBJ2-7; 7 bases fit TRBD2. V lost 2 bases, J lost 4 bases, and 8 bases stayed unmatched. Germline-derived CDR1 and CDR2 are MNHEY and SVGAGI. This CDR3 is 15 amino acids long.

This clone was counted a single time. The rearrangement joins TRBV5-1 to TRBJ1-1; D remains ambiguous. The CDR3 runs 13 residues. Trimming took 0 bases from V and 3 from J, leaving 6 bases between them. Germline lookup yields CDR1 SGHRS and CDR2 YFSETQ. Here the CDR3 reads CASSLAGDTEAFF. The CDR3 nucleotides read TGCGCCAGCAGCTTGGCCGGGGACACTGAAGCTTTCTTT. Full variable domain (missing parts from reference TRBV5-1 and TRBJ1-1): KAGVTQTPRYLIKTRGQQVTLSCSPISGHRSVSWYQQTPGQGLQFLFEYFSETQRNKGNFPGRFSGRQFSNSRSEMNVSTLELGDSALYLCASSLAGDTEAFFGQGTRLTVV.

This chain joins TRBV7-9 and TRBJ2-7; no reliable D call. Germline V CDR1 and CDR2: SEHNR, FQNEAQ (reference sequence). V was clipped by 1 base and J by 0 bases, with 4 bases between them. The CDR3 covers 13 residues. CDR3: CASSLGPSYEQYF. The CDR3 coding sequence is TGTGCCAGCAGCTTAGGGCCCTCCTACGAGCAGTACTTC. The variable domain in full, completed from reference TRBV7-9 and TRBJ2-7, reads DTGVSQNPRHKITKRGQNVTFRCDPISEHNRLYWYRQTLGQGPEFLTYFQNEAQLEKSRLLSDRFSAERPKGSFSTLEIQRTEQGDSAMYLCASSLGPSYEQYFGPGTRLTVT.

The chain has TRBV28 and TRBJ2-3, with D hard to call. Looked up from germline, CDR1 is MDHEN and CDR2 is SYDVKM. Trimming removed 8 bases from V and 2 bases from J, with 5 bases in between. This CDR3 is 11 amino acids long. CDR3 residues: CASSSTDTQYF. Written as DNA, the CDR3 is TGTGCCAGCTCCTCCACAGATACGCAGTATTTT.

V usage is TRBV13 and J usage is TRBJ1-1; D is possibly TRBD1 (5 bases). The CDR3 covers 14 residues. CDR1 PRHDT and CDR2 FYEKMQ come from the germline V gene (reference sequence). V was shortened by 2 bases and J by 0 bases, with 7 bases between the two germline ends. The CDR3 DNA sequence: TGTGCCAGCAGCTTACAACAGGTGAACACTGAAGCTTTCTTT. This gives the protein CASSLQQVNTEAFF.

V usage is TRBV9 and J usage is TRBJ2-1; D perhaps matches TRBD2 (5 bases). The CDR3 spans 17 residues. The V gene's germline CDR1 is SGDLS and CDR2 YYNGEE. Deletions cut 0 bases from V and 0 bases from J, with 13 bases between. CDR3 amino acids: CASSVADSVSSYNEQFF. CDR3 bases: TGTGCCAGCAGCGTAGCTGATAGCGTTAGCTCCTACAATGAGCAGTTCTTC.

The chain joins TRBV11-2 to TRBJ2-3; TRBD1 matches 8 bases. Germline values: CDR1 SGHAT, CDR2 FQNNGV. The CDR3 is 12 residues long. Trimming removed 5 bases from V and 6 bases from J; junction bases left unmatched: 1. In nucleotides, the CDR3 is TGTGCCAGCAGCCGGACAGGGGATACGCAGTATTTT. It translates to CASSRTGDTQYF.

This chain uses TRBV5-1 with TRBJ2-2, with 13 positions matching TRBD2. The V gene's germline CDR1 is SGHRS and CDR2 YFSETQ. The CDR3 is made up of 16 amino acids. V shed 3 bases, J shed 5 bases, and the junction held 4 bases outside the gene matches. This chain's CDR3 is CASSSSTSGRTGELFF. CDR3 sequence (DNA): TGCGCCAGCAGCTCATCGACTAGCGGGAGGACCGGGGAGCTGTTTTTT. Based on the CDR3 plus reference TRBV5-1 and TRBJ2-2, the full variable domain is KAGVTQTPRYLIKTRGQQVTLSCSPISGHRSVSWYQQTPGQGLQFLFEYFSETQRNKGNFPGRFSGRQFSNSRSEMNVSTLELGDSALYLCASSSSTSGRTGELFFGEGSRLTVL.

CDR3 DNA sequence: TGTGCCACCAGCAGTACCGGGACAGTGGGGGGTGAGCAGTTCTTC. It codes for CATSSTGTVGGEQFF. The chain is built from TRBV15 and TRBJ2-1, with a weak D call TRBD1 (7 bases). V was cut by 3 bases and J by 9 bases, with 18 bases left in between. The germline gives CDR1 LNHNV, CDR2 YYDKDF (reference sequence). CDR3 size: 15 residues.

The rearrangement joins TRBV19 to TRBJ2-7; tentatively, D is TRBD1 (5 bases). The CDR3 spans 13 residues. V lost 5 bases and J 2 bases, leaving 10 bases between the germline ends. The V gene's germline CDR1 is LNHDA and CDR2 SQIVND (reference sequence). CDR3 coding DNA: TGTGCCAGTAGTCCGGACACGACCTACGAGCAGTACTTC. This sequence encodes CASSPDTTYEQYF.

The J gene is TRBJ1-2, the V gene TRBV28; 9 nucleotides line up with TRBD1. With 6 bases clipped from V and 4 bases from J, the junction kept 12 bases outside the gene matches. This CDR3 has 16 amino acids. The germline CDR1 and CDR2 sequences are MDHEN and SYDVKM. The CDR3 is CASRRQGDGGVYGYTF. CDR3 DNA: TGTGCCAGCAGACGACAGGGGGATGGAGGGGTCTATGGCTACACCTTC.

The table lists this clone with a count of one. CDR3 residues: CAISAREAEKLFF. The CDR3 region has the DNA TGTGCCATCAGTGCAAGGGAGGCTGAAAAACTGTTTTTT. The chain couples TRBV10-3 to TRBJ1-4; D is ambiguous. The V end lost 4 bases, the J end lost 7 bases, and 10 bases lay between the germline ends. The germline V gene has CDR1 ENHRY and CDR2 SYGVKD. CDR3 length: 13 amino acids.

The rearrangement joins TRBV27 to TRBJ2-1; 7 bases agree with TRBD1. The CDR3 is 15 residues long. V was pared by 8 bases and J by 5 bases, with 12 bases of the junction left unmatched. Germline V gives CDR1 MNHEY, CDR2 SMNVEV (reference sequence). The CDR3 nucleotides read TGTGCCAGCCGGAAAACAGGGGCCCTGGACAATGAGCAGTTCTTC. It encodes CASRKTGALDNEQFF.

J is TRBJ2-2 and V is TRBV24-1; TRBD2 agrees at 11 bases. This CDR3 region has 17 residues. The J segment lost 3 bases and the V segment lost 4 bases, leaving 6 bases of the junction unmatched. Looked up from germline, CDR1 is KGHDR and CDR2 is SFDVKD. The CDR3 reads CATSEQRLAGYTGELFF. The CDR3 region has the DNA TGTGCCACCAGTGAACAACGACTAGCGGGATACACCGGGGAGCTGTTTTTT.

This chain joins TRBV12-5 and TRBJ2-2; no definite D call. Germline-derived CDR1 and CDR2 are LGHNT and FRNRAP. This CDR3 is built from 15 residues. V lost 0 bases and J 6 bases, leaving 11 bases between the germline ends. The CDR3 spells CASGLVQGRAGELFF. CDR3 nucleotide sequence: TGTGCTAGTGGTTTGGTACAAGGCCGGGCCGGGGAGCTGTTTTTT.

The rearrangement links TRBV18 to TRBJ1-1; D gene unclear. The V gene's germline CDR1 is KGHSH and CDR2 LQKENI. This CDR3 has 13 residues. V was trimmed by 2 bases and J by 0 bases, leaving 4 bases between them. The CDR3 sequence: CASSPILNTEAFF. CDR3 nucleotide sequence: TGTGCCAGCTCACCAATCTTGAACACTGAAGCTTTCTTT.

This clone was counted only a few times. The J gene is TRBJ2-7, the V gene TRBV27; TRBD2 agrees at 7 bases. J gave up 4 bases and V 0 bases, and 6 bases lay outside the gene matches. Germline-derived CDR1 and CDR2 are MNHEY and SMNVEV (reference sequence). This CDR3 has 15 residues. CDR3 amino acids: CASSLSGGSFYEQYF. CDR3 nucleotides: TGTGCCAGCAGTTTATCTGGCGGGAGCTTTTACGAGCAGTACTTC.

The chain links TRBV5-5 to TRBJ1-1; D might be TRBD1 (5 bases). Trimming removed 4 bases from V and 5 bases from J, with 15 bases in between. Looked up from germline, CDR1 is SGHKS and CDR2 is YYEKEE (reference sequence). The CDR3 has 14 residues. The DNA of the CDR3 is TGTGCCAGCAGCCTACCGCGACAGCTGACTGAAGCTTTCTTT. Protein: CASSLPRQLTEAFF.

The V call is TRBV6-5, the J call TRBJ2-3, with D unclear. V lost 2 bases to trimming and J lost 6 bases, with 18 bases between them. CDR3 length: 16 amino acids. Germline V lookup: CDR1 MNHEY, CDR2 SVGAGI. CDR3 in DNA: TGTGCCAGCAGTTACGATACCCGAGCGAACCCTGATACGCAGTATTTT. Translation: CASSYDTRANPDTQYF.

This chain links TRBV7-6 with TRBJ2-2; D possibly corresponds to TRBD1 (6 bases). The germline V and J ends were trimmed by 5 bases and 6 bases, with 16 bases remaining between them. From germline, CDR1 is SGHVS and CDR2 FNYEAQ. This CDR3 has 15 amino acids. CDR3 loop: CASSASTGFSGELFF. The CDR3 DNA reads TGTGCCAGCAGCGCAAGCACAGGGTTTTCCGGGGAGCTGTTTTTT. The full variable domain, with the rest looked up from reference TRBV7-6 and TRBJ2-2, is GAGVSQSPRYKVTKRGQDVALRCDPISGHVSLYWYRQALGQGPEFLTYFNYEAQQDKSGLPNDRFSAERPEGSISTLTIQRTEQRDSAMYRCASSASTGFSGELFFGEGSRLTVL.

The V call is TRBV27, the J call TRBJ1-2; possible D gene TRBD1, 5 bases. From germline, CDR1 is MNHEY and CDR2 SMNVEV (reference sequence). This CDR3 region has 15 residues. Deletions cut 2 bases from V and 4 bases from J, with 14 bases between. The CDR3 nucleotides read TGTGCCAGCAGTTTAGCGGCGGGGGGGACCTATGGCTACACCTTC. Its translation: CASSLAAGGTYGYTF.

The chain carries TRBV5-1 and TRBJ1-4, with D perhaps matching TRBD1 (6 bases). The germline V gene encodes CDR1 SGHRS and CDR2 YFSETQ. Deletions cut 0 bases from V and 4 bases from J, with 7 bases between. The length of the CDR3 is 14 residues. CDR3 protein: CASSLGQDNEKLFF. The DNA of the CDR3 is TGCGCCAGCAGCTTGGGACAGGATAATGAAAAACTGTTTTTT.